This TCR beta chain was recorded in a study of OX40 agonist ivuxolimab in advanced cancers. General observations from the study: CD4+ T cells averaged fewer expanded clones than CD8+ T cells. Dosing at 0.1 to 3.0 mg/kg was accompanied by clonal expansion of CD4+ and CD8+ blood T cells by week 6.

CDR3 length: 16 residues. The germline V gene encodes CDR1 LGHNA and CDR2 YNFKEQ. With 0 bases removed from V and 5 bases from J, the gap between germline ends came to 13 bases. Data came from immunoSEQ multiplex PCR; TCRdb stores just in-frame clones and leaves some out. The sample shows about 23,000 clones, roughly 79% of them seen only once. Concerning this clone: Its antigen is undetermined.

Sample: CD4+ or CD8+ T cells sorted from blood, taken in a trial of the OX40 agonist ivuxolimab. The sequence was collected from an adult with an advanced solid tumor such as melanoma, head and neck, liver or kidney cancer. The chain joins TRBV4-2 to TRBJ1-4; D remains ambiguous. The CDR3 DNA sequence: TGTGCCAGCAGCCAAGAAGGTCCGGTAGTGAATGAAAAACTGTTTTTT. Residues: CASSQEGPVVNEKLFF.